This record looks at one TCR beta chain sequence and its context. These data are taken from a study of cytomegalovirus exposure and HLA in healthy donors. A multiplex PCR was run with 60 Vbeta primers and 13 Jbeta primers. Sequencing was performed with immunoSEQ multiplex PCR; in TCRdb, only in-frame clones are kept and a portion is missing. The sample data list about 60,000 clones. Germline CDR1 reads MNHEY; CDR2 reads SMNVEV (reference sequence). The V segment lost 5 bases and the J segment 2 bases; nucleotides outside the gene matches: 7. CDR3 length equals 15 residues. The receptor was derived from a boy between 10 and 17 years old in good health and CMV-seronegative. The rearrangement links TRBV27 to TRBJ2-7; TRBD1 matches 9 bases. The specimen sequenced was PBMCs. CDR3 sequence: CASSLTGGLTYEQYF. The DNA of the CDR3 is TGTGCCAGCAGTCTTACAGGGGGCCTCACCTACGAGCAGTACTTC.